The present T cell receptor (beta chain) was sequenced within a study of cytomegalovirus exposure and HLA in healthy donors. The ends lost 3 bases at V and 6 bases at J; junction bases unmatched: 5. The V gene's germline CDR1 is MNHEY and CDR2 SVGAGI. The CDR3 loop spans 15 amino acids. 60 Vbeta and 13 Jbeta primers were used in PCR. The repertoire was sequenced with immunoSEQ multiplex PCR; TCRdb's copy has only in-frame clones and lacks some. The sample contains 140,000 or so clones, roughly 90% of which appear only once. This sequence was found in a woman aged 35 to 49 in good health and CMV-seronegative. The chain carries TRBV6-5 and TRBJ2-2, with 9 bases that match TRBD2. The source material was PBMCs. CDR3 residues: CASSYSTSGAGELFF. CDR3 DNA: TGTGCCAGCAGTTATTCGACTAGCGGTGCCGGGGAGCTGTTTTTT.